The clone carrying this T cell receptor beta chain was seen only a few times. PBMCs numbering at least 6.5 million were isolated per sample. The total RNA that was extracted per sample amounted to at least 5 micrograms. Alongside a J-beta primer mix, a sample-barcoded 5' primer served in a second PCR lasting roughly 6 to 11 cycles. Every cDNA molecule bore a tag from a template-switch adaptor containing 12 random nucleotides. TCRdb reprocessed the 5' RACE reads with MiXCR, giving one entry per CDR3 protein. The sample lists a few hundred thousand distinct CDR3 sequences, about 25% occurring once. This entry comes from a study of blood T cells in healthy people across ages. The sequencing input was blood. This TCR was recovered from a woman in her seventies in good health.

Written as DNA, the CDR3 is TGTGCCACCAGTGATTCAGACAGGGGCGGGGAGACCCAGTACTTC. This sequence encodes CATSDSDRGGETQYF. The chain recombines TRBV24-1 with TRBJ2-5, with TRBD1 identical over 8 bases. The length of the CDR3 is 15 residues. Trimming at V came to 2 bases and at J to 5 bases, leaving 6 bases not matched to a gene. Germline lookup yields CDR1 KGHDR and CDR2 SFDVKD.